This TCR beta chain was retrieved from a study of T cell responses to AZD1222 COVID-19 vaccine. The CDR3 length is 15 residues. J was trimmed by 7 bases and V by 5 bases; bases with no gene match: 13. The germline V gene has CDR1 LGHDT and CDR2 YNNKEL (reference sequence). Study-wide points: Scientists sampled the repertoires only once the peak T cell response had passed.

Libraries were prepared by immunoSEQ multiplex PCR; TCRdb keeps only in-frame clonotypes and omits some of them. The data contain approximately 150,000 clones, over 75% of them singletons. As regards this clone: What it binds is not known.

The sequencing here drew on peripheral blood, taken on day 0 of AZD1222 vaccination. This TCR was recovered from an adult in good health. The chain carries TRBV3-1 (or the pseudogene TRBV3-2) and TRBJ2-7; TRBD2 aligns across 8 bases. The CDR3 sequence: CASSSTGGEGLEQYF. The CDR3 coding sequence is TGTGCCAGCAGCTCCACCGGGGGGGAAGGATTGGAGCAGTACTTC.